These 27 T cell receptor beta chains came from one sample sequenced in a study of cytomegalovirus exposure and HLA in healthy donors. The PCR used 60 Vbeta and 13 Jbeta primers. Profiled with immunoSEQ multiplex PCR; TCRdb holds only in-frame clones, not every one. The profile shows over 150,000 clones, 70% to 90% of them singletons. Material: PBMCs. The receptors were gathered from a girl between 5 and 17 years old in good health and CMV-seropositive.

The chain links TRBV2 to TRBJ1-3; D gene unclear. Germline loops: CDR1 SNHLY, CDR2 FYNNEI. With 6 bases removed from V and 4 bases from J, the gap between germline ends came to 22 bases. This CDR3 region has 17 residues. The CDR3 sequence: CASSWRDRAGPGNTIYF. CDR3 DNA: TGTGCCAGCAGCTGGAGAGACCGAGCGGGTCCGGGAAACACCATATATTTT.

J is TRBJ2-7 and V is TRBV7-9, with D maybe TRBD2 (5 bases). V was clipped by 5 bases and J by 3 bases, with 17 bases between them. Germline assignment: CDR1 SEHNR and CDR2 FQNEAQ (reference sequence). This CDR3 is 15 amino acids long. CDR3 sequence: CASSQPKAGHYEQYF. For the CDR3, the DNA is TGTGCCAGCAGCCAACCTAAGGCGGGCCACTACGAGCAGTACTTC.

The chain has TRBV6-5 and TRBJ2-7; D uncertain. V was cut by 5 bases and J by 0 bases, with 8 bases left in between. CDR1 and CDR2 from the germline V gene are MNHEY and SVGAGI. The CDR3 length is 13 residues. CDR3 protein: CASSGGSSYEQYF. CDR3 DNA: TGTGCCAGCAGTGGTGGCAGCTCCTACGAGCAGTACTTC.

This rearrangement joins TRBV5-6 to TRBJ1-2; TRBD1 agrees at 8 bases. CDR1 is SGHDT and CDR2 is YYEEEE in the germline V gene. CDR3 length equals 13 residues. The V segment lost 4 bases and the J segment 13 bases; nucleotides outside the gene matches: 12. The CDR3 DNA follows: TGTGCCAGCAGCGTGGACAGGGCCTATGGTTTCACCTTC. Protein sequence: CASSVDRAYGFTF.

This sequence joins TRBV13 and TRBJ1-1; perhaps TRBD1 as D (5 bases). V was cut by 6 bases and J by 1 base, with 18 bases left in between. The CDR3 is made up of 16 amino acids. The germline gives CDR1 PRHDT, CDR2 FYEKMQ (reference sequence). The CDR3 spells CASSSTLGQGNTEAFF. The CDR3 region has the DNA TGTGCCAGCAGTTCTACGCTGGGGCAGGGGAACACTGAAGCTTTCTTT.

The rearrangement joins TRBV30 to TRBJ1-1; 10 bases are a match to TRBD1. The CDR3 runs to 16 residues. V shed 1 base, J shed 5 bases, and the junction held 10 bases outside the gene matches. Per germline, CDR1 GTSNPN and CDR2 SVGIG (reference sequence). CDR3 coding DNA: TGTGCCTGGAGTGCCGGCGGGGACAGGGGACGAACTGAAGCTTTCTTT. Residues: CAWSAGGDRGRTEAFF.

This chain joins TRBV6-5 and TRBJ2-7, with 10 positions matching TRBD1. V shed 10 bases, J shed 2 bases, and the junction held 5 bases outside the gene matches. The CDR3 is 13 amino acids. CDR1 is MNHEY and CDR2 is SVGAGI in the germline V gene. CDR3 sequence (DNA): TGTGCCACCAGGGACAGGGGCCCCTACGAGCAGTACTTC. Its protein product is CATRDRGPYEQYF.

CDR3: CASGRQGLSEAFF. The CDR3 region has the DNA TGTGCCAGCGGGAGACAGGGACTTTCTGAAGCTTTCTTT. V is TRBV2 and J is TRBJ1-1; 7 nucleotides line up with TRBD1. Germline CDR1 is SNHLY and CDR2 is FYNNEI. This CDR3 region has 13 residues. V shed 8 bases, J shed 6 bases, and the junction held 9 bases outside the gene matches.

This clone was counted a single time. The chain recombines TRBV5-8 with TRBJ2-1; tentative D call: TRBD1 (5 bases). The V gene lost 4 bases and the J gene lost 0 bases, with 23 bases spanning the gap. CDR3 size: 19 residues. Germline V gene data show CDR1 as SGHTS and CDR2 as YDEGEE. CDR3 bases: TGTGCCAGCAGCCCAAAGGGGCCGGCGTACGTGGGCTCCTACAATGAGCAGTTCTTC. This sequence encodes CASSPKGPAYVGSYNEQFF.

This clone was picked up one time. The V and J genes are TRBV19 and TRBJ2-7; 7 nucleotides line up with TRBD1. The length of the CDR3 is 12 residues. Losses at the gene ends were 4 bases for V and 7 bases for J; bases not matched to a gene: 4. Looked up from germline, CDR1 is LNHDA and CDR2 is SQIVND (reference sequence). Here the CDR3 reads CASSKGTEEQYF. Here the CDR3 DNA reads TGTGCCAGTAGTAAGGGGACAGAAGAGCAGTACTTC. Full variable domain (missing parts from reference TRBV19 and TRBJ2-7): DGGITQSPKYLFRKEGQNVTLSCEQNLNHDAMYWYRQDPGQGLRLIYYSQIVNDFQKGDIAEGYSVSREKKESFPLTVTSAQKNPTAFYLCASSKGTEEQYFGPGTRLTVT.

The chain couples TRBV6-5 to TRBJ1-1, with D hard to call. This CDR3 region has 13 residues. The V end was cut by 3 bases, the J end by 2 bases, with 7 bases between. Per the germline V gene, CDR1 is MNHEY and CDR2 is SVGAGI. The CDR3 region has the DNA TGTGCCAGCAGTTATGCGATAAACACTGAAGCTTTCTTT. This encodes CASSYAINTEAFF.

This clone was observed a few times. The genes are TRBV28 and TRBJ2-7; no clear D gene. Germline assignment: CDR1 MDHEN and CDR2 SYDVKM. CDR3 length equals 15 residues. The germline V and J ends were trimmed by 4 bases and 4 bases, with 17 bases remaining between them. The CDR3 sequence: CASSSGSSILYEQYF. The CDR3, as DNA: TGTGCCAGCAGTTCCGGGTCCTCAATCTTATACGAGCAGTACTTC.

The chain uses TRBV7-9 and TRBJ1-5; 7 nucleotides line up with TRBD1. Germline-derived CDR1 and CDR2 are SEHNR and FQNEAQ (reference sequence). After removal of 1 base from V and 2 bases from J, the junction contained 5 bases not matched to a gene. The CDR3 is 16 residues long. In DNA form, the CDR3 reads TGTGCCAGCAGCTTAGAGACCGGGACAGGCAATCAGCCCCAGCATTTT. Its translation is CASSLETGTGNQPQHF.

The table lists this clone with a few counts. This sequence joins TRBV11-2 and TRBJ1-3, with a tentative D call TRBD1 (6 bases). Between the trimmed V and J ends, which lost 3 bases and 0 bases, there was a span of 12 bases. CDR3 size: 16 residues. CDR1 SGHAT and CDR2 FQNNGV come from the germline V gene. CDR3 coding DNA: TGTGCCAGCAGCTTGGGACATCTACGCTCTGGAAACACCATATATTTT. Protein product: CASSLGHLRSGNTIYF.

The chain uses TRBV5-1 and TRBJ1-1, with a tentative D call TRBD1 (6 bases). This CDR3 contains 16 residues. The germline V and J ends were trimmed by 0 bases and 1 base, with 13 bases remaining between them. In germline, CDR1 is SGHRS, CDR2 YFSETQ. The chain's CDR3 is CASSLARTDTNTEAFF. DNA of the CDR3: TGCGCCAGCAGCTTGGCTAGGACAGACACGAACACTGAAGCTTTCTTT.

This chain links TRBV27 with TRBJ2-1; possible D gene TRBD2, 6 bases. The CDR3 totals 17 residues. Looked up from germline, CDR1 is MNHEY and CDR2 is SMNVEV (reference sequence). V was clipped by 5 bases and J by 0 bases, with 17 bases between them. DNA of the CDR3: TGTGCCAGCAGTCCACTCAGGGAGGCGGGCTCCTACAATGAGCAGTTCTTC. It yields the protein CASSPLREAGSYNEQFF.

The genes are TRBV6-5 and TRBJ1-2; tentatively, D is TRBD1 (5 bases). The length of the CDR3 is 12 residues. Germline assignment: CDR1 MNHEY and CDR2 SVGAGI. Trimming left V 6 bases short and J 5 bases short, with 10 bases between. CDR3 coding DNA: TGTGCCAGCAGGATTCAGGGTTATGGCTACACCTTC. Its protein is CASRIQGYGYTF.

This clone has more than one count but fewer than ten. This sequence joins TRBV20-1 and TRBJ2-3; possibly TRBD2 for D (6 bases). CDR1 DFQATT and CDR2 SNEGSKA come from the germline V gene (reference sequence). Trimming removed 6 bases at V and 4 bases at J, with 8 bases between. The CDR3 is made up of 11 amino acids. DNA for the CDR3: TGCAGTGCCGGACTACCAGATACGCAGTATTTT. The encoded protein is CSAGLPDTQYF.

This chain links TRBV5-1 with TRBJ2-7, with D possibly being TRBD1 (5 bases). V dropped 2 bases and J dropped 2 bases, with 14 bases sitting between them. CDR1 is SGHRS and CDR2 is YFSETQ in the germline V gene. The CDR3 runs to 15 residues. The CDR3 bases are TGCGCCAGCAGCTTTACACAGGAGACCCCCTACGAGCAGTACTTC. Encoded protein: CASSFTQETPYEQYF.

This rearrangement joins TRBV11-2 to TRBJ2-5; 11 bases agree with TRBD1. Near its end, the DNA agrees better with TRBJ2-7, so the J call may be wrong. The CDR3 extends over 16 amino acids. Germline CDR1 SGHAT, CDR2 FQNNGV. In nucleotides, the CDR3 is TGTGCCAGCAGCTGGGGACAGGGGGGAATTACCTACGAGCAGTACTTC. Protein product: CASSWGQGGITYEQYF.

J is TRBJ2-3 and V is TRBV9, with 9 bases matching TRBD2. V dropped 4 bases and J dropped 3; count of bases not matched to a gene: 9. The CDR3 has 16 residues. CDR1 and CDR2 (germline): SGDLS, YYNGEE. For the CDR3, the DNA is TGTGCCAGCAGCTTCTCAAGGGCGGGGGGGACAGATACGCAGTATTTT. Amino acid sequence: CASSFSRAGGTDTQYF.

The chain is built from TRBV5-1 and TRBJ2-5, with TRBD2 identical over 7 bases. From germline, CDR1 is SGHRS and CDR2 YFSETQ. With 4 bases clipped from V and 4 bases from J, the junction kept 13 bases outside the gene matches. The CDR3 totals 16 residues. CDR3 in DNA: TGCGCCAGCAGCGATGGATCGGGGGGACGGGGAGAGACCCAGTACTTC. Its protein product is CASSDGSGGRGETQYF.

The chain uses TRBV19 and TRBJ1-1; TRBD1 aligns across 8 bases. The CDR3 runs 14 residues. V gave up 7 bases and J gave up 7 bases; unmatched junction bases: 11. Germline assignment: CDR1 LNHDA and CDR2 SQIVND (reference sequence). CDR3 in DNA: TGTGCCAGTATCCAGACAGGGGAGAACGTTGAAGCTTTCTTT. It is translated as CASIQTGENVEAFF.

The chain joins TRBV4-1 to TRBJ1-1, with 8 bases matching TRBD1. This CDR3 has 15 amino acids. CDR1 is MGHRA and CDR2 is YSYEKL in the germline V gene. Trimming removed 5 bases from V and 5 bases from J; junction bases left unmatched: 10. In DNA form, the CDR3 reads TGCGCCAGCAGCGTACGGGACAGGCGGTGGACTGAAGCTTTCTTT. Encoded protein: CASSVRDRRWTEAFF.

The chain links TRBV5-1 to TRBJ2-2; D is possibly TRBD1 (5 bases). Trimming took off 3 bases at V and 7 bases at J, with 13 bases between the two ends. CDR3 length: 14 amino acids. Germline values: CDR1 SGHRS, CDR2 YFSETQ. As DNA, the CDR3 is TGCGCCAGCAGCTGGGAACGACAGAGCGGGGAGCTGTTTTTT. It translates to CASSWERQSGELFF.

J is TRBJ1-4 and V is TRBV7-9; D gene unclear. Trimming shortened V by 4 bases and J by 7 bases, and 13 bases separated the two germline ends. Per germline, CDR1 SEHNR and CDR2 FQNEAQ (reference sequence). The CDR3 totals 14 residues. The CDR3 region is CASSSGVLAEKLFF. The CDR3 region has the DNA TGTGCCAGCAGCTCCGGGGTCCTGGCTGAAAAACTGTTTTTT.

This clone was seen only once. This chain connects TRBV18 to TRBJ1-5; a possible D gene is TRBD1 (5 bases). Trimming took off 3 bases at V and 0 bases at J, with 18 bases between the two ends. The CDR3 loop spans 18 amino acids. Germline V CDR1 and CDR2: KGHSH, LQKENI. Here the CDR3 reads CASSPRDPNMYSNQPQHF. The CDR3, as DNA: TGTGCCAGCTCACCGCGGGACCCAAACATGTATAGCAATCAGCCCCAGCATTTT.